This T cell receptor (beta chain) was captured by sequencing in a study of CD8+CD57+ T cells in acquired aplastic anemia. Study background: Quantities of DNA derived from sorted CD4+ and CD8+ cells averaged roughly 3 ug.

Trimming took 6 bases from V and 3 from J; bases not matched to a gene: 4. The germline CDR1 and CDR2 sequences are SEHNR and FQNEAQ (reference sequence). This CDR3 region has 13 residues. All sequencing subjects had displayed CD8+CD57+ cell expansion on flow cytometry. At blood sampling, none of the patients had yet received therapy. Genomic DNA served as template for TCR beta VDJ and CDR3 profiling. Each CDR3 protein is one row after TCRdb ran MiXCR on the reads. The sample records 150,000 to 200,000 distinct CDR3 sequences, about half being singletons. The chain uses TRBV7-9 and TRBJ1-2, with 7 bases matching TRBD1. Sequencing was carried out using sorted CD4+, CD8+, or CD8+CD57+ T cells (not recorded which) from PBMCs. The sequence was obtained from a human donor with aplastic anemia. The CDR3 coding sequence is TGTGCCAGCAGTAAAGACAGGGACTATGGCTACACCTTC. Amino acids: CASSKDRDYGYTF.